The 21 T cell receptor beta chains listed next were all sequenced from one sample in a study of cytomegalovirus exposure and HLA in healthy donors. TCRdb's table, derived via immunoSEQ multiplex PCR, lists solely in-frame clones and lacks some. The sample yields about 240,000 clones, around 85% seen once. The sequenced sample consisted of PBMCs. The source is a woman aged 25-40 years in good health and CMV-seropositive.

The rearrangement uses TRBV7-2 and TRBJ2-1; TRBD2 aligns across 7 bases. V shed 2 bases, J shed 9 bases, and the junction held 10 bases outside the gene matches. Germline V gives CDR1 SGHTA, CDR2 FQGNSA. The CDR3 covers 15 residues. The CDR3 bases are TGTGCCAGCAGCTTATTGGGGCGGGAGTCCAGTGAGCAGTTCTTC. Translated, it gives CASSLLGRESSEQFF.

This sequence joins TRBV12-1 and TRBJ2-7; TRBD1 was called by the table and not checked on the DNA. TRBV12-1 has pseudogene status. CDR3 size: 16 residues. CDR3 region: CASSPSGWGSSYEQYF. The CDR3 DNA follows: TGTGCCAGCAGCCCATCTGGGTGGGGCAGCTCCTACGAGCAGTACTTC.

The chain combines TRBV6-5 with TRBJ2-1, with 7 bases lining up with TRBD2. This CDR3 is 12 amino acids long. Germline V gives CDR1 MNHEY, CDR2 SVGAGI. V lost 5 bases and J lost 6; bases outside the gene matches: 1. The CDR3 is CASSASGNEQFF. The CDR3 DNA reads as TGTGCCAGCAGTGCTAGCGGCAATGAGCAGTTCTTC.

This rearrangement joins TRBV6-5 to TRBJ1-4; D gene unclear. Germline assignment: CDR1 MNHEY and CDR2 SVGAGI. The CDR3 is 15 amino acids. V was cut by 2 bases and J by 0 bases, with 7 bases left in between. The CDR3 spells CASSYGGTTNEKLFF. CDR3 nucleotide sequence: TGTGCCAGCAGTTACGGCGGGACAACTAATGAAAAACTGTTTTTT.

This CDR3 is CAMGRGEGTEAFF. The CDR3 region has the DNA TGTGCCATGGGGCGGGGCGAGGGCACTGAAGCTTTCTTT. The gene calls are TRBV10-3 and TRBJ1-1; TRBD1 might be the D (5 bases). The CDR3 covers 13 residues. Germline loops: CDR1 ENHRY, CDR2 SYGVKD. The V gene lost 9 bases and the J gene lost 4 bases, with 15 bases spanning the gap.

V is TRBV18 and J is TRBJ2-5, with D hard to call. Trimming took 3 bases from V and 4 from J, leaving 9 bases between them. Germline V gene data show CDR1 as KGHSH and CDR2 as LQKENI. CDR3 length equals 13 residues. The CDR3 spells CASSPGIGETQYF. The CDR3, as DNA: TGTGCCAGCTCACCCGGTATCGGAGAGACCCAGTACTTC.

The chain links TRBV28 to TRBJ2-1, with 13 bases that match TRBD2. The CDR3 covers 20 residues. The junction had 15 bases not matched to a gene; V was cut back by 3 bases and J by 4 bases. Germline CDR1 and CDR2: MDHEN and SYDVKM. The CDR3 here is CASSFIPGLAGPQAYNEQFF. CDR3 nucleotide sequence: TGTGCCAGCAGTTTCATTCCGGGACTAGCGGGACCACAAGCTTACAATGAGCAGTTCTTC.

The chain employs TRBV28 and TRBJ1-5, with D possibly being TRBD1 (5 bases). V lost 6 bases, J lost 1 base, and 10 bases lay in between. The CDR3 is 14 amino acids. Germline V CDR1 and CDR2: MDHEN, SYDVKM. CDR3 residues: CASRAYRSNQPQHF. The DNA of the CDR3 is TGTGCCAGCAGGGCTTACAGGAGCAATCAGCCCCAGCATTTT. Combining the CDR3 with reference TRBV28 and TRBJ1-5 gives the whole variable domain DVKVTQSSRYLVKRTGEKVFLECVQDMDHENMFWYRQDPGLGLRLIYFSYDVKMKEKGDIPEGYSVSREKKERFSLILESASTNQTSMYLCASRAYRSNQPQHFGDGTRLSIL.

The V gene is TRBV2, the J gene TRBJ2-7, with 7 nucleotides matching TRBD1. V trimming: 8 bases; J trimming: 1 base; junction bases outside the gene matches: 5. The CDR3 extends over 13 amino acids. Germline loops: CDR1 SNHLY, CDR2 FYNNEI. This CDR3 reads CASRDSPSYEQYF. CDR3 in DNA: TGTGCCAGCCGGGACAGTCCTTCCTACGAGCAGTACTTC.

This chain uses TRBV30 with TRBJ2-1; D might be TRBD2 (5 bases). This CDR3 is 13 amino acids long. Germline lookup yields CDR1 GTSNPN and CDR2 SVGIG (reference sequence). V lost 3 bases, J lost 4 bases, and 10 bases lay in between. The CDR3: CAWRPTGYNEQFF. For the CDR3, the DNA is TGTGCCTGGAGACCCACGGGATACAATGAGCAGTTCTTC.

The J gene is TRBJ2-1, the V gene TRBV2; 8 nucleotides align to TRBD2. Germline V gene lookup returns CDR1 SNHLY and CDR2 FYNNEI. CDR3 length: 15 residues. The V segment lost 10 bases and the J segment 3 bases; nucleotides outside the gene matches: 11. DNA of the CDR3: TGTGCCACTAGGTCGGGGGGGAGACTCTACAATGAGCAGTTCTTC. Translated: CATRSGGRLYNEQFF.

This chain connects TRBV2 to TRBJ1-1; 7 positions match TRBD1. After removal of 3 bases from V and 2 bases from J, the junction contained 3 bases not matched to a gene. This CDR3 comprises 14 residues. Germline CDR1 and CDR2: SNHLY and FYNNEI. DNA of the CDR3: TGTGCCAGCAGTGATGGGGACAGCAACACTGAAGCTTTCTTT. Its translation: CASSDGDSNTEAFF.

The rearrangement joins TRBV6-5 to TRBJ2-1, with 9 bases that match TRBD1. From germline, CDR1 is MNHEY and CDR2 SVGAGI. This CDR3 region has 16 residues. The junction had 5 bases not matched to a gene; V was cut back by 0 bases and J by 5 bases. CDR3 residues: CASSYSIGTGNNEQFF. The CDR3 region has the DNA TGTGCCAGCAGTTACTCCATTGGGACAGGGAACAATGAGCAGTTCTTC.

The CDR3 protein is CASSQPWRGRRDTEAFF. The CDR3 region has the DNA TGTGCCAGCAGCCAACCCTGGAGGGGGCGCCGGGACACTGAAGCTTTCTTT. The V call is TRBV11-3, the J call TRBJ1-1; 7 bases fit TRBD1. V dropped 5 bases and J dropped 3; count of bases not matched to a gene: 15. Germline CDR1 reads SGHNT; CDR2 reads YENEEA. This CDR3 has 17 residues.

The chain is built from TRBV11-3 and TRBJ1-2; D is undetermined. The germline V and J ends were trimmed by 5 bases and 4 bases, with 14 bases remaining between them. The CDR3 runs to 14 residues. Germline values: CDR1 SGHNT, CDR2 YENEEA. The DNA for the CDR3 is TGTGCCAGCAGCGCGACCCCTGAGGGCTATGGCTACACCTTC. This encodes CASSATPEGYGYTF.

This clone was picked up one time. V and J are TRBV30 and TRBJ2-3, with 8 positions matching TRBD2. Trimming cost V 5 bases and J 3 bases; bases outside gene matches: 7. In germline, CDR1 is GTSNPN, CDR2 SVGIG (reference sequence). The CDR3 has 14 residues. The CDR3 loop is CAWGEAGVTDTQYF. Written as DNA, the CDR3 is TGTGCCTGGGGTGAAGCGGGAGTTACAGATACGCAGTATTTT.

As for this clone: Because the CDR3 is missing its conserved closing phenylalanine or tryptophan, this is likely a read error. The DNA is left out, because the CDR3 cannot be placed on it with certainty; the CDR3 is given as TCRdb lists it. The rearrangement joins TRBV19 to TRBJ1-2; TRBD1 is taken as the D call from the table, unchecked against the DNA. Inclusive of both ends, the CDR3 amounts to 13 amino acids. Germline assignment: CDR1 LNHDA and CDR2 SQIVND (reference sequence). CDR3 amino acids: CACPSGTGEGLAS.

The CDR3 region is CASTDLGGRSYNEQFF. The DNA of the CDR3 is TGTGCCAGCACTGACCTTGGAGGGAGGTCCTACAATGAGCAGTTCTTC. The V gene is TRBV7-3, the J gene TRBJ2-1; a possible D gene is TRBD2 (6 bases). V lost 7 bases, J lost 1 base, and 17 bases lay in between. CDR3 size: 16 residues. Germline assignment: CDR1 SGHTA and CDR2 FQGTGA.

In its sample, this clone was seen once. V is TRBV19 and J is TRBJ2-5; 7 bases line up with TRBD2. The V and J ends lost 0 bases and 4 bases, in that order; junction bases with no gene match: 11. The CDR3 spans 17 residues. In germline, CDR1 is LNHDA, CDR2 SQIVND (reference sequence). CDR3 nucleotides: TGTGCCAGTAGTATAGACTCTAGCGGCCGCTTTGGAGAGACCCAGTACTTC. Protein: CASSIDSSGRFGETQYF.

The rearrangement uses TRBV25-1 and TRBJ2-6, with D possibly TRBD1 on 6 matching bases. V was clipped by 10 bases and J by 0 bases, with 16 bases between them. CDR1 is MGHDK and CDR2 is SYGVNS in the germline V gene. The CDR3 spans 16 residues. Here the CDR3 reads CATSPDRYSGANVLTF. The CDR3 DNA follows: TGTGCCACCTCCCCGGACAGATACTCTGGGGCCAACGTCCTGACTTTC.

The chain joins TRBV5-6 to TRBJ2-7; 11 nucleotides line up with TRBD1. The CDR3 runs to 15 residues. Trimming cost V 3 bases and J 7 bases; bases outside gene matches: 9. Germline V CDR1 and CDR2: SGHDT, YYEEEE. CDR3 residues: CASSSQDRGLKEQYF. The CDR3 DNA reads as TGTGCCAGCAGCTCACAGGACAGGGGGCTTAAAGAGCAGTACTTC.